This TCR beta chain stems from a study of molecular identifiers for immune sequencing clone quantification. There are 17 residues in the CDR3. Trimming left V 7 bases short and J 8 bases short, with 27 bases between. The germline gives CDR1 PRHDT, CDR2 FYEKMQ (reference sequence). This clonotype was observed once. A single record per CDR3 protein comes from TCRdb applying MiXCR to the PCR reads. The data contain around 100,000 distinct CDR3 sequences, roughly 38% of them singletons. The sequenced sample consisted of naive CD8+ T cells from blood, with Jurkat cell RNA spiked in. Subset denoted: FACS-sorted CD8+CD4-CCR7+CD45RA+ naive T cells. This receptor was obtained from a human donor in good health. Some libraries in this study had Jurkat cell RNA spiked in. The chain uses TRBV13 and TRBJ2-1; perhaps TRBD2 as D (6 bases). The CDR3 DNA reads as TGTGCCAGCACGGATCGGTTCAGCACTAGCACAATGGATGAGCAGTTCTTC. Its protein product is CASTDRFSTSTMDEQFF.